Below, one TCR beta chain is given with its context. This clone was counted a few times. The clone's antigen remains unknown. No quality values exist for individual bases; no much larger clone is one base distant. TCRbeta CDR3 regions were amplified from genomic DNA by means of the immunoSEQ Assay, a bias-controlled multiplex PCR. The authors processed their data as follows. Within the assay, amplification of reference gene primers was used to estimate how many nucleated cells each sample contained. Sequence reads were collapsed and filtered to measure the absolute abundance of every unique TCRbeta CDR3 rearrangement. For each sample, productive Simpson clonality was calculated as the square root of Simpson's diversity index over productive rearrangements. TCRdb stores this immuneACCESS table with in-frame sequences only. Part of the clones is absent; in the studies checked, under half of the shortfall reflects unresolved V genes, and no reason is known for the rest. D and trimming come from the DNA, and the V and J calls and clone size come from that table. The table for this sample lists 180,000 or so clones; roughly 76% of them were counted only once. The ten largest clones add up to 8.6% of the sample.

The data derive from a study of blood T cell repertoires in COVID-19 (TCRdb year 2020). For context, the study as a whole: Collaborator samples came from the United States, Italy and Spain and covered acute and convalescent phases of COVID-19. Subjects who had been exposed to COVID-19, were actively infected with it, or had recovered from it provided the deeply sampled blood TCRbeta repertoires that made up the dataset. A freely available public database, intended as a resource for researchers studying the immune response to SARS-CoV-2, is where the repertoires were released. The sample metadata nearly always contained a de-identified subject ID, COVID-19 status, age in years and sex. The material from the prospective study consisted of cDNA or gDNA derived from T cells, B-cell-depleted T cells, or PBMCs. Where available, HLA class I and class II types were obtained from metadata supplied by the sample provider rather than from assay-based typing. Samples came from the ongoing ImmuneRACE study (first 160 participants) plus 1,254 subjects from 6 global collaborators. Overall results and qualifications from the work: The quantity of clinical and demographic metadata differed by source and by participant and was supplied without curation.

Collaborating institutions collected whole blood in K2EDTA tubes following their own protocols. For TCRbeta analysis, collaborator samples were shipped as frozen whole blood, as isolated PBMCs, or as DNA extracted from either sample type. Reading from cysteine to phenylalanine, the CDR3 counts 14 amino acids. The only DNA kept is the CDR3, 42 bases in frame from the first base. The CDR1 and CDR2 encoded by the germline V gene are SGHAT and FQNNGV. V has 7 bases trimmed and J has 1 base trimmed; junction bases matching no gene number 5. Specimen: peripheral blood. The TCR originated in a woman aged 50 to 65 with active or convalescent COVID-19. The chain joins TRBV11-2 to TRBJ2-5, with 8 bases matching TRBD1. CDR3 sequence: CASTGTGLQETQYF. The nucleotide sequence reads TGTGCCAGCACCGGGACAGGCCTCCAAGAGACCCAGTACTTC.